Listed below are T cell receptor beta chains from one sample, sequenced in a study of OX40 agonist ivuxolimab in advanced cancers. Sequenced by immunoSEQ multiplex PCR; TCRdb stores in-frame clones only, minus some. The sample holds fewer than 85,000 clones, 75% to 95% seen once. Source: CD4+ or CD8+ T cells sorted from blood, taken in a trial of the OX40 agonist ivuxolimab. The receptors were sampled from an adult with an advanced solid tumor such as melanoma, head and neck, liver or kidney cancer. Both conserved end residues are part of each CDR3. Each record gives: CDR3 protein, CDR3 DNA, V gene, D gene, clone size, J gene. D genes are given only for firm matches. Some rows have no size entry. The others give once, few or many, or a class for an expanded clone.

CASSQVPPGTYTDTQYF,TGCGCCAGCAGCCAAGTTCCTCCGGGGACATACACAGATACGCAGTATTTT,TRBV4-1,-,-,TRBJ2-3
CASSPWTSGNGETQYF,TGTGCCAGCTCACCTTGGACTAGCGGGAACGGGGAGACCCAGTACTTC,TRBV18,TRBD2,once,TRBJ2-5
CASSLERGMRAFF,TGTGCCAGCAGCTTAGAGAGGGGGATGAGAGCTTTCTTT,TRBV13,-,-,TRBJ1-1
CASSEGLADIYEQYF,TGTGCCAGCAGCGAGGGACTAGCGGATATCTACGAGCAGTACTTC,TRBV2,TRBD2,-,TRBJ2-7
CASSPYKDEQYF,TGTGCCAGCAGCCCTTATAAGGACGAGCAGTACTTC,TRBV5-4,-,-,TRBJ2-7
CSAGTEMNTEAFF,TGCAGCGCCGGGACGGAGATGAACACTGAAGCTTTCTTT,TRBV29-1,-,-,TRBJ1-1
CASSSSLDRVAYNEQFF,TGTGCCAGCAGTTCATCCCTGGACAGGGTTGCCTACAATGAGCAGTTCTTC,TRBV27,TRBD1,-,TRBJ2-1
CASRDSRLVSEQFF,TGCGCCAGCCGGGACAGCAGACTAGTCTCTGAGCAGTTCTTC,TRBV5-1,-,-,TRBJ2-1
CASSPGLAGGTDTQYF,TGTGCCAGCAGTCCGGGACTAGCGGGTGGCACAGATACGCAGTATTTT,TRBV28,TRBD2,-,TRBJ2-3
CAIETSGSNEQFF,TGTGCCATCGAGACTAGCGGGAGCAATGAGCAGTTCTTC,TRBV10-3,TRBD2,-,TRBJ2-1
CASKGPGLYEQYF,TGTGCCAGCAAGGGACCTGGGCTATACGAGCAGTACTTC,TRBV6-5,-,-,TRBJ2-7
CASSPPAPSGNTIYF,TGTGCCAGCAGTCCCCCCGCACCCTCTGGAAACACCATATATTTT,TRBV28,-,-,TRBJ1-3
CASSTSTGNTGELFF,TGTGCCAGCAGCACATCGACAGGGAACACCGGGGAGCTGTTTTTT,TRBV5-5,-,-,TRBJ2-2
CASSQTGRDYGYTF,TGTGCCAGCAGCCAGACTGGCAGGGACTATGGCTACACCTTC,TRBV9,-,few,TRBJ1-2
CASSSHGGLFTDTQYF,TGTGCCAGCAGTTCGCACGGGGGGCTCTTCACAGATACGCAGTATTTT,TRBV11-2,-,-,TRBJ2-3
CASSRPDRAGYGYTF,TGTGCCAGCAGCCGACCGGACAGGGCGGGCTATGGCTACACCTTC,TRBV5-4,TRBD1,once,TRBJ1-2
CSVGLPGLGLTDTQYF,TGCAGCGTTGGTCTACCGGGACTAGGTCTAACAGATACGCAGTATTTT,TRBV29-1,TRBD2,once,TRBJ2-3
CAISVGGVRSGNTIYF,TGTGCCATCAGTGTAGGGGGCGTTCGCTCTGGAAACACCATATATTTT,TRBV10-3,TRBD1,-,TRBJ1-3
CASSEVAGETQYF,TGCGCCAGCAGCGAGGTGGCGGGGGAGACCCAGTACTTC,TRBV5-1,-,-,TRBJ2-5
CASSSGLPGNTIYF,TGCGCCAGCAGCTCCGGACTCCCGGGAAACACCATATATTTT,TRBV5-1,-,-,TRBJ1-3
CASSSTGQGVSEAFF,TGTGCCAGCAGTTCGACGGGACAGGGAGTTTCTGAAGCTTTCTTT,TRBV6-5,TRBD1,-,TRBJ1-1
CASSPQGASKNIQYF,TGTGCCAGCAGTCCGCAGGGGGCATCCAAAAACATTCAGTACTTC,TRBV28,TRBD1,-,TRBJ2-4
CASSQGQGAEKLFF,TGTGCCAGCAGCCAAGGACAGGGAGCCGAAAAACTGTTTTTT,TRBV4-2,TRBD1,-,TRBJ1-4
CASGVTDEQYF,TGTGCCAGCGGGGTCACGGACGAGCAGTACTTC,TRBV11-3,-,few,TRBJ2-7
CASSLNRQGDGYTF,TGCGCCAGCAGCTTGAATAGACAGGGGGATGGCTACACCTTC,TRBV5-1,TRBD1,-,TRBJ1-2
CASSSVLAGGGDTQYF,TGTGCCAGCAGTTCCGTCCTAGCGGGGGGAGGAGATACGCAGTATTTT,TRBV5-4,TRBD2,-,TRBJ2-3
CASRGYDEQYF,TGTGCCAGCAGGGGGTATGACGAGCAGTACTTC,TRBV6-5,-,-,TRBJ2-7
CASTTLGAGNYNEQFF,TGTGCCAGTACTACGCTAGGAGCGGGGAACTACAATGAGCAGTTCTTC,TRBV19,TRBD2,-,TRBJ2-1
CASSPARQDNAGELFF,TGTGCCAGCTCGCCTGCGCGGCAGGATAACGCCGGGGAGCTGTTTTTT,TRBV18,-,once,TRBJ2-2